Each of the 2 T cell receptor beta chains below was sequenced from the same sample in a study of cytomegalovirus exposure and HLA in healthy donors. The data were produced by immunoSEQ multiplex PCR, yet TCRdb's version contains in-frame clones alone and is incomplete. The sample includes roughly 250,000 clones, around 91% seen only once; the top ten take 0.3% to 0.4%. The sequencing sample was made of PBMCs. These receptor sequences come from a woman aged 18 to 35 in good health and CMV-seronegative.

This clone has a single count. The J gene is TRBJ2-2, the V gene TRBV7-3; TRBD2 might be the D (6 bases). Germline V gene lookup returns CDR1 SGHTA and CDR2 FQGTGA. V lost 4 bases to trimming and J lost 6 bases, with 12 bases between them. The CDR3 contains 14 residues. CDR3 sequence (DNA): TGTGCCAGCAGCTCGGGGGTATCGGCCGGGGAGCTGTTTTTT. This translates into CASSSGVSAGELFF.

The chain uses TRBV4-1 and TRBJ2-3; 9 bases are a match to TRBD2. CDR1 is MGHRA, CDR2 YSYEKL, per germline. CDR3 length equals 16 residues. J was trimmed by 4 bases and V by 1 base; bases with no gene match: 6. CDR3 DNA: TGCGCCAGCAGCCAAGTTGGCGGGGGGGCTGCAGATACGCAGTATTTT. Its protein is CASSQVGGGAADTQYF.